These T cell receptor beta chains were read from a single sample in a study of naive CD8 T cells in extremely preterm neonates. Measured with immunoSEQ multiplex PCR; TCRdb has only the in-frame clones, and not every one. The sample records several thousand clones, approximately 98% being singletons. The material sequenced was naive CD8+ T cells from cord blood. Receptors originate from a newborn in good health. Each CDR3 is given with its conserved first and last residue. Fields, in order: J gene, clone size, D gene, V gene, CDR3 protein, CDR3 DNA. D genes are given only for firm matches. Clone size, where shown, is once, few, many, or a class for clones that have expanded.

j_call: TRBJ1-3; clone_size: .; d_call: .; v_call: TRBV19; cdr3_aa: CASSIGAVPGNTIYF; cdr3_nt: TGTGCCAGTAGTATCGGCGCGGTACCTGGAAACACCATATATTTT
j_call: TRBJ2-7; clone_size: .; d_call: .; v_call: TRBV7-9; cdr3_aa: CASSLAGAYEQYF; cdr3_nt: TGTGCCAGCAGCTTAGCAGGGGCCTACGAGCAGTACTTC
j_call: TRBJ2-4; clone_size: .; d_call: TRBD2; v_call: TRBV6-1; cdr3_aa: CASSEGGVREEAKNIQYF; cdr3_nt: TGTGCCAGCAGTGAGGGGGGGGTGCGGGAAGAAGCCAAAAACATTCAGTACTTC
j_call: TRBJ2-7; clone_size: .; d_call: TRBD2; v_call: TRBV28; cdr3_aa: CASRGTSGTFLPYF; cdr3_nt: TGTGCCAGCAGGGGGACTAGCGGGACCTTCCTCCCGTACTTC
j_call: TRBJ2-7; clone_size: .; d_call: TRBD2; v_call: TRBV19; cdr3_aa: CASRGFERGGDEQYF; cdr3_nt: TGTGCCAGTAGGGGCTTCGAGCGGGGGGGCGACGAGCAGTACTTC
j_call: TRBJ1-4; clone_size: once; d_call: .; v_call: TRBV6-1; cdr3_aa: CASSEGLYSGEKLFF; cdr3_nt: TGTGCCAGCAGTGAAGGTCTCTACTCCGGGGAAAAACTGTTTTTT
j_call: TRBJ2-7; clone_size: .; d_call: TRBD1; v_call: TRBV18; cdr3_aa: CASSPGTGGHEQYF; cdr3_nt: TGTGCCAGCTCACCCGGGACAGGGGGCCACGAGCAGTACTTC
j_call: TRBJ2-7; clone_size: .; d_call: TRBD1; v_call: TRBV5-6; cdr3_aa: CASRTGGSYEQYF; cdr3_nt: TGTGCCAGCAGGACAGGGGGCTCCTACGAGCAGTACTTC
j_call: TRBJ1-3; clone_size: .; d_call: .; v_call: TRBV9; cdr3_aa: CASSIEGVAGNTIYF; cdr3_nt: TGTGCCAGCAGCATAGAAGGGGTTGCTGGAAACACCATATATTTT
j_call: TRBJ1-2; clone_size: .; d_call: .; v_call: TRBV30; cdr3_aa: CAWSVGGYGYTF; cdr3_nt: TGTGCCTGGAGTGTAGGGGGTTATGGCTACACCTTC
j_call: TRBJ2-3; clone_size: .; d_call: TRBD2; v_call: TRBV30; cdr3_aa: CAWSEAGGTDTQYF; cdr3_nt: TGTGCCTGGAGTGAAGCGGGAGGCACAGATACGCAGTATTTT
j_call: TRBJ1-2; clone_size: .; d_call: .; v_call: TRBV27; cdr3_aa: CASSLSGGAVNYGYTF; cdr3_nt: TGTGCCAGCAGTTTGTCGGGCGGGGCCGTAAACTATGGCTACACCTTC
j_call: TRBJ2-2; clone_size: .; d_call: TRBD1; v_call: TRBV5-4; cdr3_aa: CASSFVDGQVEEFF; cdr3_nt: TGTGCCAGCAGCTTTGTCGACGGACAGGTCGAAGAGTTTTTT
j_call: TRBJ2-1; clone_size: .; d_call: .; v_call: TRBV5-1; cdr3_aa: CASSLYAGYNEQFF; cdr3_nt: TGCGCCAGCAGCTTGTATGCGGGGTACAATGAGCAGTTCTTC
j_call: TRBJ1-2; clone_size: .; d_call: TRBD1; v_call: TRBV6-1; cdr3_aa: CASSEWDRVYGYTF; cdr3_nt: TGTGCCAGCAGTGAATGGGACAGGGTCTATGGCTACACCTTC
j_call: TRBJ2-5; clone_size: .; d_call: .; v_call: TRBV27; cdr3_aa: CASSPEGRETQYF; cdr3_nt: TGTGCCAGCAGTCCGGAGGGCCGGGAGACCCAGTACTTC
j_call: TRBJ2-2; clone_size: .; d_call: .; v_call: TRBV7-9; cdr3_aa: CASSARQNTGELFF; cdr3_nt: TGTGCCAGCAGCGCCAGACAAAACACCGGGGAGCTGTTTTTT
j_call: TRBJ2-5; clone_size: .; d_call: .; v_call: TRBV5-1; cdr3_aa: CASSSRGQETQYF; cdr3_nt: TGCGCCAGCAGCTCTAGAGGCCAAGAGACCCAGTACTTC
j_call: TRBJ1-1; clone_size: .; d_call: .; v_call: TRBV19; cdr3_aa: CASSIAVNTEAFF; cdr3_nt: TGTGCCAGTAGTATAGCTGTGAACACTGAAGCTTTCTTT
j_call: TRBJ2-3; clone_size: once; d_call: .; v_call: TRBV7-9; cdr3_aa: CASSLITDTQYF; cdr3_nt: TGTGCCAGCAGCTTAATAACAGATACGCAGTATTTT
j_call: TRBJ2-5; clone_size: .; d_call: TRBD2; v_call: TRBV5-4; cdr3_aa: CASSLSGGGQETQYF; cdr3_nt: TGTGCCAGCAGCTTGAGCGGGGGGGGCCAAGAGACCCAGTACTTC
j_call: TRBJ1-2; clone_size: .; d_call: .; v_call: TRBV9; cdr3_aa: CASSVGTENYGYTF; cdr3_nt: TGTGCCAGCAGCGTAGGGACAGAAAACTATGGCTACACCTTC
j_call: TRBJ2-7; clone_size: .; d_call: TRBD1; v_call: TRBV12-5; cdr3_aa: CASGPTGYEQYF; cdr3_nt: TGTGCTAGTGGCCCGACAGGGTACGAGCAGTACTTC
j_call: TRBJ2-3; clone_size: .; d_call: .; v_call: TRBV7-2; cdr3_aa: CASSLELARRGDTQYF; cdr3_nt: TGTGCCAGCAGCTTAGAACTGGCCCGACGAGGAGATACGCAGTATTTT
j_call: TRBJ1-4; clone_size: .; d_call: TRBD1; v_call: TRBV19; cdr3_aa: CATRDRGREKLFF; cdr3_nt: TGTGCCACCCGGGACAGGGGGCGAGAAAAACTGTTTTTT
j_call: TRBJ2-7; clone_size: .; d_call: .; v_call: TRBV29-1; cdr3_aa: CSVSQGKNEQYF; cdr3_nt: TGCAGCGTTTCCCAGGGAAAGAACGAGCAGTACTTC